The TCR beta chain under discussion was sequenced for a study of T-cell reconstitution after alpha-beta-depleted transplantation in children (dated by TCRdb to about 2016). Notes on the research overall: The study quantitatively tracked T-cell immune reconstitution after TCRalphabeta/CD19-depleted allogeneic hematopoietic cell transplantation in children using TCR repertoire profiling.

From a lookup of the germline V gene (reference sequence), CDR1 and CDR2 are MNHEY and SMNVEV. V is trimmed back by 2 bases and J by 3 bases, and the junction contains 7 bases that no gene match accounts for. From its cysteine to its phenylalanine, the CDR3 spans 17 amino acids. The DNA shown is the 51-base CDR3, in frame from base 1. This sample's treatment or condition label indicates: allogeneic hematopoietic cell transplantation with graft depleted of TCRalphabeta T cells and CD19 B cells. The transplant recipients were children given TCRalphabeta/CD19-depleted allogeneic hematopoietic cell grafts. Library prep was done by PCR. These reads were obtained on an Illumina HiSeq 2500. TCR library preparation used molecular barcoding, with unique molecular identifiers applied to normalize quantification of the TCRbeta repertoire. The public reads were reprocessed in TCRdb via fastp at Q25 and MiXCR, keeping in-frame beta chains. Duplicate CDR3 protein sequences are folded into a single record with the most common DNA and genes. The sample table records approximately 110,000 distinct CDR3 sequences; more than 20% of these occur just once. The ten largest clones take up 10% to 13% of the sample.

In regard to this clonotype: This clone's antigen is unknown. No base-level quality is on record; no much larger clone is a single base apart.

The investigation overall reported the following: Over the following months the frequencies of hyperexpanded clones went down, and after one year T-cell counts and TCRbeta diversity were mostly credited to newly produced T cells. In some patients, the high TCRbeta diversity seen at day 60 was put down to recipient T cells and intrathymic progenitors that had survived conditioning. The apparently early recovery of alphabetaT-cell counts about two months after transplant reportedly depended on only several hundred rapidly expanded clones that came from non-depleted graft cells.

This specimen consisted of PBMCs, mostly from graft donor cells, obtained 180 days after TCRalphabeta/CD19-depleted stem cell transplant. This clonotype originated in a male patient under 10 years old who had a stem cell transplant for chronic granulomatous disease, so the T cells may come from the graft donor. The V and J genes are TRBV27 and TRBJ2-3; 11 central bases correspond to TRBD2. The CDR3 corresponds to CASSLMVAGGGTDTQYF. DNA sequence: TGTGCCAGCAGTTTAATGGTAGCGGGAGGGGGAACAGATACGCAGTATTTT.